These 3 T cell receptor beta chains were sequenced from one sample in a study of T cell clones after liver transplantation. Sequencing was performed with immunoSEQ multiplex PCR; in TCRdb, only in-frame clones are kept and a portion is missing. The sample consists of tens of thousands of clones, 65% to 75% of them appearing once. The source was CD4+ T cells from blood, collected before liver transplant. The source of these receptors is a human donor who received a liver transplant.

V is TRBV7-2 and J is TRBJ2-3; 11 positions match TRBD2. Germline values: CDR1 SGHTA, CDR2 FQGNSA. V lost 5 bases and J lost 1; bases outside the gene matches: 11. This CDR3 region has 18 residues. CDR3 sequence reads: CASSPGLAATWGTDTQYF. DNA for the CDR3: TGTGCCAGCAGCCCGGGACTAGCGGCTACCTGGGGCACAGATACGCAGTATTTT.

The rearrangement joins TRBV5-1 to TRBJ2-2, with 12 bases matching TRBD1. Germline trimming cut 4 bases from V and 2 bases from J; bases unmatched to any gene: 6. CDR3 length equals 17 residues. In germline, CDR1 is SGHRS, CDR2 YFSETQ. The CDR3 DNA is TGCGCCAGCAGCCCGTCCGGGACAGGGGGCAACACCGGGGAGCTGTTTTTT. It translates to CASSPSGTGGNTGELFF.

This clone has only a few counts. The CDR3 coding sequence is TGTGCCAGCAGGTCAGGGGCGAGTCGGTCCCAGCATTTT. This gives the protein CASRSGASRSQHF. The rearrangement uses TRBV6-5 and TRBJ1-5, with D possibly being TRBD1 (6 bases). The CDR3 length is 13 residues. V dropped 6 bases and J dropped 11 bases, with 17 bases sitting between them. Looked up from germline, CDR1 is MNHEY and CDR2 is SVGAGI.